These 16 T cell receptor beta chains originate from one sample sequenced in a study of lymphopenia after photon versus proton radiotherapy. The protocol was immunoSEQ multiplex PCR, while the TCRdb copy is restricted to in-frame clones and leaves out a portion. The data show tens of thousands of clones, nearly 85% seen once. The sequencing used peripheral blood, collected from a patient treated with proton-based radiotherapy. The receptor set was obtained from an older woman with pancreatic cancer.

The chain is built from TRBV27 and TRBJ2-7; TRBD2 agrees at 9 bases. Germline V lookup: CDR1 MNHEY, CDR2 SMNVEV (reference sequence). The CDR3 runs 16 residues. V lost 5 bases, J lost 0 bases, and 8 bases stayed unmatched. The DNA for the CDR3 is TGTGCCAGCAGTGTGCTGGGGACTAGCAGCTCCTACGAGCAGTACTTC. Protein sequence: CASSVLGTSSSYEQYF.

The rearrangement uses TRBV12-5 and TRBJ2-3; 10 bases fit TRBD2. The germline CDR1 and CDR2 sequences are LGHNT and FRNRAP. The CDR3 runs to 16 residues. J was trimmed by 7 bases and V by 6 bases; bases with no gene match: 13. The CDR3 reads CASGPLAGAARHTQYF. In DNA, the CDR3 is TGTGCTAGTGGCCCCCTAGCGGGAGCGGCTAGACATACGCAGTATTTT.

This clone is a singleton in its sample. This sequence joins TRBV11-2 and TRBJ1-5; D ambiguous. V was trimmed by 3 bases and J by 6 bases, leaving 15 bases between them. The germline gives CDR1 SGHAT, CDR2 FQNNGV. The CDR3 length is 15 residues. In nucleotides, the CDR3 is TGTGCCAGCAGCTTCCGAGGCCCGTTCGCTCAGCCCCAGCATTTT. Translating gives CASSFRGPFAQPQHF.

This clone was seen only once. V usage is TRBV5-6 and J usage is TRBJ2-7; 10 bases agree with TRBD2. Germline V lookup: CDR1 SGHDT, CDR2 YYEEEE. The CDR3 has 17 residues. Trimming cost V 0 bases and J 2 bases; bases outside gene matches: 8. The CDR3 spells CASSLAYAGTSAYEQYF. As DNA, the CDR3 is TGTGCCAGCAGCTTGGCATACGCCGGGACTAGCGCCTACGAGCAGTACTTC.

The chain employs TRBV2 and TRBJ2-7, with 11 bases identical to TRBD1. V shed 4 bases, J shed 4 bases, and the junction held 15 bases outside the gene matches. Looked up from germline, CDR1 is SNHLY and CDR2 is FYNNEI. The CDR3 spans 18 residues. For the CDR3, the DNA is TGTGCCAGCAGTGTTTCTGAATTCGGGACAGGGGGGATGTACGAGCAGTACTTC. Its protein product is CASSVSEFGTGGMYEQYF.

This clone was counted only a few times. The chain couples TRBV10-3 to TRBJ2-1; tentatively, D is TRBD1 or TRBD2 (5 bases each). The ends were cut back, 0 bases at V and 8 bases at J, with 14 bases in the middle. Germline CDR1 reads ENHRY; CDR2 reads SYGVKD. The CDR3 runs 15 residues. CDR3: CAISESDLRDDEQFF. The CDR3 DNA is TGTGCCATCAGTGAGTCGGACCTTCGGGACGATGAGCAGTTCTTC.

This chain uses TRBV18 with TRBJ1-2, with D possibly being TRBD1 (5 bases). Trimming cost V 2 bases and J 1 base, with 11 bases left between them. Germline V gene sequence: CDR1 KGHSH, CDR2 LQKENI. CDR3 length equals 15 residues. The CDR3, as DNA: TGTGCCAGCTCACCAGAGACAGCAGTTAACTATGGCTACACCTTC. Protein product: CASSPETAVNYGYTF.

A single count supports this clone. The rearrangement joins TRBV28 to TRBJ1-1, with D possibly TRBD1 on 6 matching bases. There are 13 residues in the CDR3. V gave up 5 bases and J gave up 7 bases, with 14 bases separating them. Germline CDR1 MDHEN, CDR2 SYDVKM. The chain's CDR3 is CASSGAGADEAFF. In nucleotides, the CDR3 is TGTGCCAGCAGTGGAGCGGGGGCGGATGAAGCTTTCTTT.

This clone was seen a handful of times. This chain links TRBV5-1 with TRBJ1-1; a weak D match, TRBD1 (5 bases). Germline V lookup: CDR1 SGHRS, CDR2 YFSETQ. V lost 2 bases and J 4 bases, leaving 15 bases between the germline ends. The CDR3 sequence is 15 residues long. For the CDR3, the DNA is TGCGCCAGCAGCTTAGCCGGGACTACGGGCACTGAAGCTTTCTTT. Amino acid sequence: CASSLAGTTGTEAFF.

This rearrangement joins TRBV28 to TRBJ2-5, with TRBD1 identical over 7 bases. The DNA end is more similar to TRBJ2-7, so the J call may be wrong. The CDR3 runs 12 residues. Per the germline V gene, CDR1 is MDHEN and CDR2 is SYDVKM. In nucleotides, the CDR3 is TGTGCCAGCAGGACAGGGAACTACGAGCAGTACTTC. Translating it yields CASRTGNYEQYF.

The chain uses TRBV7-9 and TRBJ1-1; D might be TRBD1 (6 bases). Trimming removed 2 bases from V and 2 bases from J, with 12 bases in between. The CDR3 extends over 15 amino acids. CDR1 is SEHNR and CDR2 is FQNEAQ in the germline V gene (reference sequence). CDR3 sequence: CASSLSGTHNTEAFF. In nucleotides, the CDR3 is TGTGCCAGCAGCTTAAGCGGGACACACAACACTGAAGCTTTCTTT.

The CDR3 DNA sequence: TGCGCCAGTCCTACCCCCCCTAGCGAAGGGGGCCATGAGCAGTTCTTC. Translated: CASPTPPSEGGHEQFF. The V gene is TRBV4-3, the J gene TRBJ2-1; a weak D match, TRBD1 (7 bases). V lost 9 bases, J lost 8 bases, and 26 bases lay in between. The CDR3 totals 16 residues. Germline V gene lookup returns CDR1 LGHNA and CDR2 YSLEER.

This chain connects TRBV28 to TRBJ1-5, with 9 nucleotides matching TRBD1. The CDR3 extends over 15 amino acids. Germline CDR1 MDHEN, CDR2 SYDVKM. Trimming took 4 bases from V and 5 from J; bases not matched to a gene: 6. CDR3 sequence reads: CASSSPTGGDQPQHF. The CDR3 DNA follows: TGTGCCAGCAGTTCCCCAACAGGGGGCGATCAGCCCCAGCATTTT.

V is TRBV12-5 and J is TRBJ2-7, with D possibly matching TRBD2 (6 bases). The V end lost 2 bases, the J end lost 5 bases, and 16 bases lay between the germline ends. CDR1 is LGHNT, CDR2 FRNRAP, per germline. The CDR3 is 15 residues long. CDR3 region: CASGLRLPEGNEQYF. The DNA of the CDR3 is TGTGCTAGTGGTTTGAGGCTTCCGGAGGGTAACGAGCAGTACTTC.

V gene TRBV4-1 combines with J gene TRBJ1-3, with 7 bases fitting TRBD1. Germline V gene sequence: CDR1 MGHRA, CDR2 YSYEKL. The trim removed 5 bases at V and 3 bases at J, leaving 4 bases unmatched. The CDR3 contains 14 residues. The CDR3 region is CASSGQAYGNTIYF. Written as DNA, the CDR3 is TGCGCCAGCAGCGGACAGGCCTATGGAAACACCATATATTTT.

This clone was seen a few times. The CDR3 sequence is CASSGTGSGNIQYF. The CDR3 DNA sequence: TGTGCCAGCAGCGGGACAGGGTCAGGGAACATTCAGTACTTC. V and J are TRBV9 and TRBJ2-4; 8 positions match TRBD1. J lost 7 bases, V lost 3 bases, and 6 bases had no gene match. The CDR3 extends over 14 amino acids. CDR1 is SGDLS and CDR2 is YYNGEE in the germline V gene. Looking up the rest from reference TRBV9 and TRBJ2-4 gives the full variable domain: DSGVTQTPKHLITATGQRVTLRCSPRSGDLSVYWYQQSLDQGLQFLIQYYNGEERAKGNILERFSAQQFPDLHSELNLSSLELGDSALYFCASSGTGSGNIQYFGAGTRLSVL.